This TCR beta chain was captured by sequencing in a study of blood T cell repertoires in COVID-19. Study-level information: The cDNA or gDNA used as material had been derived from T cells, B-cell-depleted T cells, or PBMCs.

Per the original methods: Reference gene primer amplification in the assay estimated nucleated cell counts. The protocol was immunoSEQ multiplex PCR, while the TCRdb copy is restricted to in-frame clones and leaves out a portion. For V, J and clone size, that table is used; D and trimming come from the DNA. The table has 200,000 to 300,000 clones, about 91% seen once. Germline V gene data show CDR1 as LGHDT and CDR2 as YNNKEL (reference sequence). The CDR3 extends over 18 amino acids. Trimming took 5 bases from V and 7 from J; bases not matched to a gene: 17. Adults between about 18 and 95 years of age took part from some 25 US areas. Cohorts were based on clinical histories the participants reported.

This TCR derives from a woman in her thirties or forties with acute COVID-19. The rearrangement uses TRBV3-1 (or the pseudogene TRBV3-2) and TRBJ1-6; TRBD1 matches at 7 bases. Sequencing was carried out using PBMCs or T cells enriched from blood (not recorded which). CDR3 amino acids: CASSARPSDRAGNSPLHF. CDR3 nucleotides: TGTGCCAGCAGCGCCCGACCGTCCGACAGGGCCGGAAATTCACCCCTCCACTTT.